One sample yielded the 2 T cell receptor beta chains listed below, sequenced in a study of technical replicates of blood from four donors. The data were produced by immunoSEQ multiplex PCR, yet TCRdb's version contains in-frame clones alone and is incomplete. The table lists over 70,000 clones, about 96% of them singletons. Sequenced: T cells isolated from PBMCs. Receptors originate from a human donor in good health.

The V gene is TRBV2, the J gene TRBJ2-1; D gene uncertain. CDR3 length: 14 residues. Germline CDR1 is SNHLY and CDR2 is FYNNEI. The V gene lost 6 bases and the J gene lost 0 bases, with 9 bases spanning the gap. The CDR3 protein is CASSYQVSYNEQFF. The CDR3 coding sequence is TGTGCCAGCAGCTACCAGGTCTCCTACAATGAGCAGTTCTTC.

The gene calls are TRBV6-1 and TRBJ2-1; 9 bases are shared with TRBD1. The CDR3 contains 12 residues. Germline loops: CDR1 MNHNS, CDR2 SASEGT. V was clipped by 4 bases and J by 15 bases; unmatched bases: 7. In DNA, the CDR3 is TGTGCCAGCAGTGCAAGCCACAGGGGGCCGTTCTTC. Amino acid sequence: CASSASHRGPFF.